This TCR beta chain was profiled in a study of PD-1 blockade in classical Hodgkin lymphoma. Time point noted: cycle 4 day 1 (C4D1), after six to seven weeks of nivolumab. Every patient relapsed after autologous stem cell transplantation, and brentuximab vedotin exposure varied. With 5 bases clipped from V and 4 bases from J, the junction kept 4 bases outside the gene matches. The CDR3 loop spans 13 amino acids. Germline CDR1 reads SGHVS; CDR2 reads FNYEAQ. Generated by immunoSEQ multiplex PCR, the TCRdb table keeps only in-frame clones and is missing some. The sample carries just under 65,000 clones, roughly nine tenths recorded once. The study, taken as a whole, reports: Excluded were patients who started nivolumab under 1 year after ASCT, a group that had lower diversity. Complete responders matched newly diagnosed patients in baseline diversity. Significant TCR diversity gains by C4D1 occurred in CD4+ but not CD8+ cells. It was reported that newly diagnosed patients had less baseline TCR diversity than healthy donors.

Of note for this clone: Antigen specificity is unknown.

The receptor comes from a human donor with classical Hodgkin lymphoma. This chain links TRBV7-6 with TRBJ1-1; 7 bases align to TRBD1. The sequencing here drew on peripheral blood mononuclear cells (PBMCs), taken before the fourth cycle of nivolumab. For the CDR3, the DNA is TGTGCCAGCAGCCCCGGACAGGCCACTGAAGCTTTCTTT. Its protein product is CASSPGQATEAFF.